The 20 T cell receptor beta chains presented below share a single source sample, sequenced in a study of T cells in Graves' hyperthyroidism and ophthalmopathy. There were TCR beta CDR3 regions amplified from RNA transcripts. First-round RT-PCR of the TCR CDR3 relied on the HTBI primer set. TCRdb independently ran MiXCR on the multiplex PCR reads; one entry per CDR3 protein. Here the sample spans some 740,000 distinct CDR3 sequences, around 13% being singletons. Sequencing input: blood. These receptors all stem from a woman aged 18-29 years with Graves' hyperthyroidism.

This clonotype came up many times. This chain uses TRBV2 with TRBJ2-1; 10 bases align to TRBD2. This CDR3 contains 14 residues. After removal of 6 bases from V and 7 bases from J, the junction contained 6 bases not matched to a gene. Germline V CDR1 and CDR2: SNHLY, FYNNEI. CDR3 bases: TGTGCCAGCAGAAGAGGGACTAGCGAGAATGAGCAGTTCTTC. Amino acids: CASRRGTSENEQFF. Supplemented by reference TRBV2 and TRBJ2-1, the full variable domain reads EPEVTQTPSHQVTQMGQEVILRCVPISNHLYFYWYRQILGQKVEFLVSFYNNEISEKSEIFDDQFSVERPDGSNFTLKIRSTKLEDSAMYFCASRRGTSENEQFFGPGTRLTVL.

This clonotype was counted only a few times. The V call is TRBV24-1, the J call TRBJ2-1, with TRBD2 matching over 7 bases. Per the germline V gene, CDR1 is KGHDR and CDR2 is SFDVKD. CDR3 length: 17 residues. The junction had 14 bases not matched to a gene; V was cut back by 3 bases and J by 7 bases. The CDR3 sequence: CATSDSRKRDFRNEQFF. For the CDR3, the DNA is TGTGCCACCAGTGATAGTCGTAAGCGGGACTTTCGGAATGAGCAGTTCTTC.

In this sample, this clonotype turned up many times. The chain uses TRBV28 and TRBJ1-2, with D unresolved. The CDR3 loop spans 18 amino acids. V lost 6 bases and J 2 bases, leaving 25 bases between the germline ends. The germline V gene encodes CDR1 MDHEN and CDR2 SYDVKM. The CDR3 protein is CASSFRYSNAWGNYGYTF. CDR3 DNA: TGTGCCAGCAGCTTCCGCTATTCAAACGCCTGGGGAAACTATGGCTACACCTTC.

This clonotype was picked up a small number of times. CDR3 nucleotides: TGTGCCAGCAGCTTACTCTCAAACACAGATACGCAGTATTTT. This translates into CASSLLSNTDTQYF. The chain combines TRBV7-9 with TRBJ2-3; no firm D call. The germline CDR1 and CDR2 sequences are SEHNR and FQNEAQ (reference sequence). The CDR3 length is 14 residues. The V end was cut by 2 bases, the J end by 2 bases, with 8 bases between.

The chain joins TRBV6-2 or TRBV6-3 to TRBJ1-2, with D tentatively TRBD1 (6 bases). The V gene lost 2 bases and the J gene lost 5 bases, with 21 bases spanning the gap. Germline V gene data show CDR1 as MNHEY and CDR2 as SVGEGT. The CDR3 has 17 residues. DNA of the CDR3: TGTGCCAGCAGTTACCCGACCCGCCCCCGGGACACATATGGCTACACCTTC. Amino acids: CASSYPTRPRDTYGYTF.

In this sample, this clonotype turned up many times. The chain has TRBV18 and TRBJ1-1; the D gene is possibly TRBD1 (5 bases). The CDR3 runs to 14 residues. CDR1 and CDR2 from the germline V gene are KGHSH and LQKENI. The V end was cut by 2 bases, the J end by 7 bases, with 14 bases between. The CDR3 is CASSPLAKQVEAFF. The CDR3, as DNA: TGTGCCAGCTCACCATTAGCGAAACAGGTTGAAGCTTTCTTT.

The chain recombines TRBV13 with TRBJ2-7, with a weak D call TRBD2 (6 bases). From germline, CDR1 is PRHDT and CDR2 FYEKMQ (reference sequence). The V end lost 4 bases, the J end lost 6 bases, and 16 bases lay between the germline ends. This CDR3 is 14 amino acids long. CDR3 DNA: TGTGCCAGCAGCTCTGGGGGGTCGGCGGCCGAGCAGTACTTC. It specifies CASSSGGSAAEQYF.

This clonotype came up many times. The chain joins TRBV20-1 to TRBJ2-7, with D perhaps assigned TRBD1 or TRBD2 (5 bases each). Trimming removed 4 bases from V and 5 bases from J, with 21 bases in between. CDR3 length: 15 residues. From germline, CDR1 is DFQATT and CDR2 SNEGSKA (reference sequence). The CDR3 reads CSANFWGDSPHEQYF. In nucleotides, the CDR3 is TGCAGTGCTAATTTTTGGGGAGACAGTCCCCACGAGCAGTACTTC.

The rearrangement joins TRBV14 to TRBJ2-5; unclear D gene. V lost 2 bases and J 1 base, leaving 11 bases between the germline ends. The CDR3 is 15 residues long. Germline V CDR1 and CDR2: SGHDN, FVKESK. The chain's CDR3 is CASSQSLRIQETQYF. The CDR3 DNA reads as TGTGCCAGCAGCCAATCCCTCCGAATCCAAGAGACCCAGTACTTC.

The chain has TRBV4-2 and TRBJ2-7; TRBD1 matches at 7 bases. CDR1 and CDR2 (germline): LGHNA, YNFKEQ. This CDR3 contains 17 residues. V shed 0 bases, J shed 1 base, and the junction held 9 bases outside the gene matches. The CDR3 DNA sequence: TGTGCCAGCAGCCAAGAAAAAATGGCAGGGGGATCCTACGAGCAGTACTTC. Translation gives CASSQEKMAGGSYEQYF.

This clonotype was observed many times. The genes are TRBV29-1 and TRBJ2-7; 9 bases agree with TRBD2. Germline V gives CDR1 SQVTM, CDR2 ANQGSEA. J was trimmed by 2 bases and V by 5 bases; bases with no gene match: 1. CDR3 size: 12 residues. The CDR3 bases are TGCAGCGTTACTAGCGGGCCCTACGAGCAGTACTTC. Translation: CSVTSGPYEQYF.

With respect to this clonotype: This could be a read error, since a much larger clone is one nucleotide away. The V and J genes are TRBV13 and TRBJ1-5; TRBD1 agrees at 7 bases. The CDR3 totals 14 residues. Germline CDR1 PRHDT, CDR2 FYEKMQ (reference sequence). The CDR3 loop is CASSHGQANQLQHF. The CDR3 coding sequence is TGTGCCAGCAGCCATGGACAGGCCAATCAGCTCCAGCATTTT.

This clonotype was found a few times. The chain couples TRBV20-1 to TRBJ1-1, with TRBD1 as a possible D gene (6 bases). The CDR3 spans 14 residues. Trimming took 6 bases from V and 1 from J, leaving 15 bases between them. Germline CDR1 DFQATT, CDR2 SNEGSKA (reference sequence). The CDR3 is CSARQAGTNTEAFF. CDR3 nucleotide sequence: TGCAGTGCGCGACAGGCCGGGACGAACACTGAAGCTTTCTTT.

This clonotype came up a few times. The conserved phenylalanine or tryptophan is not found at the CDR3 terminus, so this likely reflects a read error. The gene calls are TRBV28 and TRBJ1-6; D is ambiguous. V shed 6 bases and J shed 0 bases, with 12 bases lying between them. This CDR3 region has 16 residues. Germline values: CDR1 MDHEN, CDR2 SYDVKM. CDR3 sequence (DNA): TGTGCCAGCAGGGAAGGACGGAGCTCCTATAATTCACCCCTCCACCTT. It translates to CASREGRSSYNSPLHL.

V and J are TRBV7-9 and TRBJ2-7; 11 bases match TRBD2. The CDR3 runs 17 residues. V gave up 3 bases and J gave up 5 bases; unmatched junction bases: 12. Germline V gene data show CDR1 as SEHNR and CDR2 as FQNEAQ (reference sequence). CDR3 amino acids: CASSFPGTSGKPHEQYF. The CDR3 bases are TGTGCCAGCAGCTTCCCCGGGACTAGCGGTAAACCCCACGAGCAGTACTTC.

This clonotype has only a few counts. The chain has TRBV9 and TRBJ2-7; 12 nucleotides align to TRBD1. The trim removed 0 bases at V and 5 bases at J, leaving 3 bases unmatched. Germline assignment: CDR1 SGDLS and CDR2 YYNGEE. This CDR3 has 15 residues. As DNA, the CDR3 is TGTGCCAGCAGCGTAGCCGGGACAGGGGGCAACGAGCAGTACTTC. Its protein is CASSVAGTGGNEQYF.

J is TRBJ1-5 and V is TRBV20-1; 8 nucleotides line up with TRBD1. With 3 bases clipped from V and 4 bases from J, the junction kept 8 bases outside the gene matches. Germline V CDR1 and CDR2: DFQATT, SNEGSKA (reference sequence). This CDR3 comprises 15 residues. The CDR3 is CSARDAGGWNQPQHF. The CDR3 coding sequence is TGCAGTGCTAGGGACGCAGGGGGCTGGAATCAGCCCCAGCATTTT.

This clonotype has a count of ten or more. V gene TRBV7-8 combines with J gene TRBJ2-7; D is uncertain. The germline V gene encodes CDR1 SGHVS and CDR2 FQNEAQ. The CDR3 length is 15 residues. Trimming pared 3 bases from V and 3 bases from J, leaving 15 bases between. CDR3 protein: CASSLPASYLYEQYF. In DNA form, the CDR3 reads TGTGCCAGCAGCTTGCCAGCTTCTTATCTCTACGAGCAGTACTTC.

This clonotype was observed many times. This chain connects TRBV28 to TRBJ1-1; no firm D call. Per the germline V gene, CDR1 is MDHEN and CDR2 is SYDVKM. V was pared by 6 bases and J by 0 bases, with 8 bases between. The CDR3 runs to 13 residues. The CDR3 bases are TGTGCCAGCAGACGGCGCATGAACACTGAAGCTTTCTTT. Its protein product is CASRRRMNTEAFF.

This clonotype was seen a few times. J is TRBJ2-7 and V is TRBV20-1; 11 bases agree with TRBD2. V gave up 6 bases and J gave up 6 bases; unmatched junction bases: 10. CDR3 length: 14 residues. CDR1 and CDR2 (germline): DFQATT, SNEGSKA (reference sequence). Written as DNA, the CDR3 is TGCAGTGCCAGCAAACTAGCGGGAGACTTCGAGCAGTACTTC. It codes for CSASKLAGDFEQYF.